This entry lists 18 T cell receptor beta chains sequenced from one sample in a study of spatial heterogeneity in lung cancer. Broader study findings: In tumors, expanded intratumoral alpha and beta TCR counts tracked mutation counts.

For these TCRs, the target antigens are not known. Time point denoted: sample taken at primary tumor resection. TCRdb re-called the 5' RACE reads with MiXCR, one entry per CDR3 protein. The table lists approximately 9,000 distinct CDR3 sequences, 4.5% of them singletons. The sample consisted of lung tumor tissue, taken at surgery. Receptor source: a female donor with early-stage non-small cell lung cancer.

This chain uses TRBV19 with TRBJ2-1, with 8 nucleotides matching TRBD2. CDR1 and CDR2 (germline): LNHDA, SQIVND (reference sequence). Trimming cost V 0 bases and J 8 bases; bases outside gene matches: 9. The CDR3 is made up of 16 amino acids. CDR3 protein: CASSIEGREGLDEQFF. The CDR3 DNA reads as TGTGCCAGTAGTATAGAGGGTCGGGAGGGCCTTGATGAGCAGTTCTTC.

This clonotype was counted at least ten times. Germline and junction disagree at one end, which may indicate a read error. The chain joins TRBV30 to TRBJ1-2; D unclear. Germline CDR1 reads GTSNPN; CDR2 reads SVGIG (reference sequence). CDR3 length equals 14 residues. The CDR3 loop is CAWSAHAGLYGYNF. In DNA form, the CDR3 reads TGTGCCTGGAGTGCCCATGCGGGTCTCTATGGCTACAACTTC.

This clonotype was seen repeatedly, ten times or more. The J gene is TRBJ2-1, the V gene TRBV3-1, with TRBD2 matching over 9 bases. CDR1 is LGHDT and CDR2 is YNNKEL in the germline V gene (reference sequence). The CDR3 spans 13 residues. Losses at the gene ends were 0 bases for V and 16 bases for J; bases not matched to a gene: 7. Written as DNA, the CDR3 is TGTGCCAGCAGCCAAGATGAGGCGGGAGGGACCTTCTTC. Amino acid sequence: CASSQDEAGGTFF.

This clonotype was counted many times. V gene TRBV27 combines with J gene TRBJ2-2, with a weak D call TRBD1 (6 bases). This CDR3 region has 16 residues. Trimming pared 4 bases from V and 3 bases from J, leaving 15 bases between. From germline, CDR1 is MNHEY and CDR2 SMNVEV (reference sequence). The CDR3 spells CASSSVGQGYTGELFF. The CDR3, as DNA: TGTGCCAGCAGTTCTGTGGGACAAGGCTACACCGGGGAGCTGTTTTTT.

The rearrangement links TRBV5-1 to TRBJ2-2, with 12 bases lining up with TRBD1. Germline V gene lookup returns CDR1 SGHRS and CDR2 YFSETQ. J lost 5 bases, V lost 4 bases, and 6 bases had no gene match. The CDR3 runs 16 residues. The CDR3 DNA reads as TGCGCCAGCAGCGGAGGGACAGGGGGCAAGACCGGGGAGCTGTTTTTT. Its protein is CASSGGTGGKTGELFF.

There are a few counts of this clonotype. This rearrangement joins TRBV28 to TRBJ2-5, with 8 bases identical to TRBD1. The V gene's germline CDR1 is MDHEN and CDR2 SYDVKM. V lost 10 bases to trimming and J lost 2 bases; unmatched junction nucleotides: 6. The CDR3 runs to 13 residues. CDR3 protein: CAITGTGQETQYF. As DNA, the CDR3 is TGTGCCATCACCGGGACAGGACAAGAGACCCAGTACTTC.

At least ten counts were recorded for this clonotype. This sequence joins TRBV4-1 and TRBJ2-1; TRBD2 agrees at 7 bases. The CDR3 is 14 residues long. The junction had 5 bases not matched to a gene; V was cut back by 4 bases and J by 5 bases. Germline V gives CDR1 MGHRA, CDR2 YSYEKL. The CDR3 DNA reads TGCGCCAGCAGCCGGGCGGGAGCTCACAATGAGCAGTTCTTC. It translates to CASSRAGAHNEQFF.

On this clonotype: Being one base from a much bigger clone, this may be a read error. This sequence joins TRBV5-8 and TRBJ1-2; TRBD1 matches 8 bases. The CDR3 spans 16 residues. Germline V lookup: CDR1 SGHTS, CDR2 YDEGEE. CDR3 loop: CASSTGQGATIYGYNF. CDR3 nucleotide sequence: TGTGCCAGCAGCACCGGACAGGGTGCTACCATCTATGGCTACAACTTC.

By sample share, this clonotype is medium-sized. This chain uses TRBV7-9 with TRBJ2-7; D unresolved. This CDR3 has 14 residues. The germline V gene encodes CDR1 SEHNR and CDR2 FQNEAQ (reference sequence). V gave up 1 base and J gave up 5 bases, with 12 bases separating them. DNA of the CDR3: TGTGCCAGCAGCTTAGTAGGGAACACCGACGAGCAGTACTTC. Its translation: CASSLVGNTDEQYF.

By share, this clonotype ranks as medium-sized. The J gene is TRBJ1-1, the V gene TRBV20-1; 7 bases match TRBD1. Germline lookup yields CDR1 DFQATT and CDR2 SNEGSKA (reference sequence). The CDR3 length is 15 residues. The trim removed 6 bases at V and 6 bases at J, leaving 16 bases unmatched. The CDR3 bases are TGCAGTGCCCAGGGGGGGGTAGACAGGGAAGCTGAAGCTTTCTTT. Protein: CSAQGGVDREAEAFF.

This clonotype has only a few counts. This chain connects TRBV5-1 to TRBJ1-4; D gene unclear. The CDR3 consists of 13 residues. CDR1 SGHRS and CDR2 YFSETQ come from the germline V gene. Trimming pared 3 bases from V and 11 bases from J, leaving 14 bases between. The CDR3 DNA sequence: TGCGCCAGCAGCTCCAGCAACGGTCGGAAACTGTTTTTT. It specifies CASSSSNGRKLFF.

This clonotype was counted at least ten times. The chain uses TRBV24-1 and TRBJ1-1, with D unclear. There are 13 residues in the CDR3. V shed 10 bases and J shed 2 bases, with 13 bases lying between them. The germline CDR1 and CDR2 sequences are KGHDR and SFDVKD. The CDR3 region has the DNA TGTGCCACGGGTAAACGTTTAAACACTGAAGCTTTCTTT. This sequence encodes CATGKRLNTEAFF.

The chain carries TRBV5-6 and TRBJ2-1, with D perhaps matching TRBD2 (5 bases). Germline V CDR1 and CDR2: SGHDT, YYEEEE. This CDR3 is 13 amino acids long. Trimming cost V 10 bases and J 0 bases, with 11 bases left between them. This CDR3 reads CAQDGGSYNEQFF. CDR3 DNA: TGTGCCCAAGATGGAGGCTCCTACAATGAGCAGTTCTTC.

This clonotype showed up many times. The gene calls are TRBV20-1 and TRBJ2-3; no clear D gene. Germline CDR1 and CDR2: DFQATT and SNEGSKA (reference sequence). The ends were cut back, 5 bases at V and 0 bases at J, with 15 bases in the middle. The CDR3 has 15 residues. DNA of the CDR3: TGCAGTGCTGCGAATTCCGAGAGGAGCACAGATACGCAGTATTTT. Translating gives CSAANSERSTDTQYF.

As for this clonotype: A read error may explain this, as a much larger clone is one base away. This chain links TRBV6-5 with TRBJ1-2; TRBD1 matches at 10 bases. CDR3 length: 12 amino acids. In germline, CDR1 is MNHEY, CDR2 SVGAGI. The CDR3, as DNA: TGTGCCAGCAGGAAGACAGGGGGCACGGACAACTTC. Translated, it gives CASRKTGGTDNF.

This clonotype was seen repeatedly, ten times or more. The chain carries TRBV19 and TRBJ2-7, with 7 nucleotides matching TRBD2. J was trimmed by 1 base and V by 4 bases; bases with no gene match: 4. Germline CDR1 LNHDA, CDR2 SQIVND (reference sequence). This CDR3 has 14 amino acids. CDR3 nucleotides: TGTGCCAGTAGTACTAGCGGAGAATCCTACGAGCAGTACTTC. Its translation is CASSTSGESYEQYF.

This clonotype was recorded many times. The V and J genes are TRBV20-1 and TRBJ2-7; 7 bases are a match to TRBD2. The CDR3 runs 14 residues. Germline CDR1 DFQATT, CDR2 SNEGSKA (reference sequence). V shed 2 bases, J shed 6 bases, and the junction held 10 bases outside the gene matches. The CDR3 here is CSARLGRGGGEQYF. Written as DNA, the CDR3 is TGCAGTGCTAGACTCGGGCGCGGCGGGGGCGAGCAGTACTTC.

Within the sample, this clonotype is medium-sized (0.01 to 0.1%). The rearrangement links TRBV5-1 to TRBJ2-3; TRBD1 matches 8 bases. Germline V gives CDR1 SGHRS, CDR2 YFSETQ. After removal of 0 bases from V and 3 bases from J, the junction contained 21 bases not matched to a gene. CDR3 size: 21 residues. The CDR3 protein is CASSLASVTGAAAPWTDTQYF. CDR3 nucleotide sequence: TGCGCCAGCAGCTTGGCGTCCGTGACAGGGGCGGCAGCGCCGTGGACAGATACGCAGTATTTT.